One sample yielded the 14 T cell receptor beta chains listed below, sequenced in a study of blood T cells in healthy people across ages. For the second PCR, which ran for about 6 to 11 cycles, a sample-barcoded 5' primer and a J-beta primer mix were used. Each CDR3 protein gets one entry after TCRdb re-called the 5' RACE reads with MiXCR. The sample holds 700,000 to 1,000,000 distinct CDR3 sequences, roughly 44% seen once. Sequenced: blood. The receptors stem from a man in his fifties or sixties in good health.

This clonotype was found many times. Since a much larger clone is just one base distant, this may be a read error. The chain uses TRBV7-2 and TRBJ2-1; D assignment may be TRBD1 or TRBD2 (5 bases each). The tail of the sequence fits TRBJ2-7 better, so the J call may be wrong. This CDR3 is built from 15 residues. The germline V gene has CDR1 SGHTA and CDR2 FQGNSA. CDR3 residues: CASSRAGTKYNEQYF. Here the CDR3 DNA reads TGTGCCAGCAGCAGAGCCGGGACCAAGTACAATGAGCAGTACTTC.

This clonotype was recorded only once. The junction shows a germline mismatch at one end, possibly a read error. This rearrangement joins TRBV18 to TRBJ2-6, with D hard to call. Germline assignment: CDR1 KGHSH and CDR2 LQKENI. This CDR3 comprises 16 residues. The CDR3 DNA sequence: TGTGCCGGCTCACCCCAGACGAACTCAGGGGCCAACGTCCTGACTTTC. This encodes CAGSPQTNSGANVLTF. The variable domain in full, completed from reference TRBV18 and TRBJ2-6, reads NAGVMQNPRHLVRRRGQEARLRCSPMKGHSHVYWYRQLPEEGLKFMVYLQKENIIDESGMPKERFSAEFPKEGPSILRIQQVVRGDSAAYFCAGSPQTNSGANVLTFGAGSRLTVL.

The sample holds a few counts of this clonotype. V gene TRBV28 combines with J gene TRBJ2-1; maybe TRBD1 (7 bases). The germline CDR1 and CDR2 sequences are MDHEN and SYDVKM. The CDR3 length is 14 residues. The germline V and J ends were trimmed by 3 bases and 7 bases, with 13 bases remaining between them. The CDR3 loop reads CASSLGRGANEQFF. CDR3 sequence (DNA): TGTGCCAGCAGTTTGGGCAGGGGGGCGAATGAGCAGTTCTTC.

The J gene is TRBJ1-1, the V gene TRBV7-2; D unclear. Germline V gives CDR1 SGHTA, CDR2 FQGNSA. Trimming removed 2 bases from V and 4 bases from J, with 5 bases in between. The CDR3 runs to 12 residues. CDR3 DNA: TGTGCCAGCAGCTTAATCAGCACTGAAGCTTTCTTT. It encodes CASSLISTEAFF.

This clonotype was picked up one time. This chain joins TRBV5-1 and TRBJ2-2, with no clear D. Trimming removed 4 bases from V and 8 bases from J, with 15 bases in between. This CDR3 spans 14 amino acids. Germline V lookup: CDR1 SGHRS, CDR2 YFSETQ. The CDR3 DNA reads TGCGCCAGCAGCAGCCCGACGGTTTCTGGGGAGCTGTTTTTT. It is translated as CASSSPTVSGELFF.

This clonotype has just a few counts. This chain links TRBV4-3 with TRBJ2-3, with D perhaps TRBD1 (6 bases). The CDR3 runs to 15 residues. Germline V lookup: CDR1 LGHNA, CDR2 YSLEER. Trimming shortened V by 4 bases and J by 3 bases, and 14 bases separated the two germline ends. The CDR3 nucleotides read TGCGCCAGCAGCCCCAGAGGAACAGGGACAGATACGCAGTATTTT. It is translated as CASSPRGTGTDTQYF.

The chain recombines TRBV9 with TRBJ1-6; 8 bases are a match to TRBD1. This CDR3 contains 14 residues. The ends lost 0 bases at V and 14 bases at J; junction bases unmatched: 7. Germline assignment: CDR1 SGDLS and CDR2 YYNGEE. CDR3 nucleotide sequence: TGTGCCAGCAGCGTAGGAGGACAGGGAGGGACCCTCCACTTT. Its translation: CASSVGGQGGTLHF.

V gene TRBV10-3 combines with J gene TRBJ2-7; D not certain. Looked up from germline, CDR1 is ENHRY and CDR2 is SYGVKD. The length of the CDR3 is 15 residues. Trimming removed 8 bases at V and 0 bases at J, with 17 bases between. CDR3 sequence reads: CAIGPSAANSYEQYF. The CDR3 bases are TGTGCCATCGGTCCCTCTGCGGCGAACTCCTACGAGCAGTACTTC.

The chain couples TRBV30 to TRBJ2-6; D is undetermined. The CDR3 extends over 15 amino acids. The germline V gene encodes CDR1 GTSNPN and CDR2 SVGIG (reference sequence). Trimming took 0 bases from V and 0 from J, leaving 6 bases between them. The CDR3 DNA sequence: TGTGCCTGGAGTGTTGGATTCTCTGGGGCCAACGTCCTGACTTTC. Protein sequence: CAWSVGFSGANVLTF.

This clonotype was found a few times. V gene TRBV4-3 combines with J gene TRBJ2-7; D gene unclear. Trimming took off 0 bases at V and 3 bases at J, with 6 bases between the two ends. This CDR3 comprises 13 residues. Per germline, CDR1 LGHNA and CDR2 YSLEER. CDR3 loop: CASSQEHLYEQYF. CDR3 nucleotide sequence: TGCGCCAGCAGCCAAGAACACCTCTACGAGCAGTACTTC.

CDR3 coding DNA: TGCAGTGCCCCTCTGAATAGCGGGAGATCGGGCTCCTACAATGAGCAGTTCTTC. It yields the protein CSAPLNSGRSGSYNEQFF. The rearrangement uses TRBV20-1 and TRBJ2-1; 9 bases match TRBD2. The CDR3 has 18 amino acids. Germline loops: CDR1 DFQATT, CDR2 SNEGSKA (reference sequence). Trimming at V came to 6 bases and at J to 0 bases, leaving 15 bases not matched to a gene.

V usage is TRBV7-2 and J usage is TRBJ2-5; TRBD1 aligns across 9 bases. The junction had 4 bases not matched to a gene; V was cut back by 1 base and J by 1 base. CDR3 length equals 16 residues. Germline V gene data show CDR1 as SGHTA and CDR2 as FQGNSA. The CDR3 loop is CASSLGTGVGQETQYF. The CDR3 nucleotides read TGTGCCAGCAGCTTAGGGACAGGGGTGGGCCAAGAGACCCAGTACTTC.

The chain couples TRBV11-3 to TRBJ2-7; 9 bases agree with TRBD1. The length of the CDR3 is 14 residues. Germline CDR1 and CDR2: SGHNT and YENEEA. V shed 2 bases and J 6 bases; nucleotides not matched to a gene: 5. The CDR3 is CASSLTPTGGEQYF. The CDR3 DNA sequence: TGTGCCAGCAGCTTAACCCCGACAGGGGGCGAGCAGTACTTC.

The gene calls are TRBV24-1 and TRBJ2-5, with 8 positions matching TRBD1. Germline lookup yields CDR1 KGHDR and CDR2 SFDVKD. The CDR3 has 15 residues. Losses at the gene ends were 3 bases for V and 4 bases for J; bases not matched to a gene: 6. CDR3 bases: TGTGCCACCAGTGATCCGACAGGGGATAGAGAGACCCAGTACTTC. Protein sequence: CATSDPTGDRETQYF.